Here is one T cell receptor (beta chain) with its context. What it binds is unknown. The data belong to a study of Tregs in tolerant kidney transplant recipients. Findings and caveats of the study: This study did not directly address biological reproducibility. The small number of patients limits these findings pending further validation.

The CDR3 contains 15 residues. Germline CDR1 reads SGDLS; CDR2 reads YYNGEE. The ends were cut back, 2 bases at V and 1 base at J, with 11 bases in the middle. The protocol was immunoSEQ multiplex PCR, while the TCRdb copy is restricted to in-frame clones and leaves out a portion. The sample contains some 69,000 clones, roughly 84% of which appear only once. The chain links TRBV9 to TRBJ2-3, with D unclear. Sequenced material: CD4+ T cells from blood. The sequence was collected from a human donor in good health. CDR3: CASSVGPRGTDTQYF. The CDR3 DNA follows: TGTGCCAGCAGCGTGGGTCCTCGGGGCACAGATACGCAGTATTTT.